Following are 2 T cell receptor beta chains from one sample sequenced in a study of T cell repertoires in cytomegalovirus infection. In TCRdb, the reads were re-called with MiXCR into one record per CDR3 protein. The sample has about 900,000 distinct CDR3 sequences; approximately 31% are singletons. These receptors' targets are unknown. The input for sequencing was cultured CD8+ T cells from PBMCs, taken from culture after CMV antigen stimulation. Receptors originate from a human donor in good health (CMV status not recorded). Some clones in this sample may be carry-over from other donors' samples.

In its sample, this clonotype was seen many times. The genes are TRBV7-8 and TRBJ1-1, with D tentatively TRBD1 (5 bases). Germline CDR1 is SGHVS and CDR2 is FQNEAQ. This CDR3 region has 15 residues. Trimming pared 3 bases from V and 4 bases from J, leaving 15 bases between. CDR3 sequence: CASSFALGGTTEAFF. In nucleotides, the CDR3 is TGTGCCAGCAGCTTTGCCCTTGGAGGGACCACTGAAGCTTTCTTT.

This clonotype came up many times. The V gene is TRBV5-1, the J gene TRBJ2-2, with 7 bases that match TRBD1. Germline CDR1 reads SGHRS; CDR2 reads YFSETQ. With V trimmed by 6 bases and J by 4 bases, 12 bases remained unmatched. This CDR3 is 16 amino acids long. Here the CDR3 reads CASTNGQAKTTGELFF. DNA for the CDR3: TGCGCCAGCACCAACGGACAGGCCAAGACCACCGGGGAGCTGTTTTTT. Full variable domain (missing parts from reference TRBV5-1 and TRBJ2-2): KAGVTQTPRYLIKTRGQQVTLSCSPISGHRSVSWYQQTPGQGLQFLFEYFSETQRNKGNFPGRFSGRQFSNSRSEMNVSTLELGDSALYLCASTNGQAKTTGELFFGEGSRLTVL.